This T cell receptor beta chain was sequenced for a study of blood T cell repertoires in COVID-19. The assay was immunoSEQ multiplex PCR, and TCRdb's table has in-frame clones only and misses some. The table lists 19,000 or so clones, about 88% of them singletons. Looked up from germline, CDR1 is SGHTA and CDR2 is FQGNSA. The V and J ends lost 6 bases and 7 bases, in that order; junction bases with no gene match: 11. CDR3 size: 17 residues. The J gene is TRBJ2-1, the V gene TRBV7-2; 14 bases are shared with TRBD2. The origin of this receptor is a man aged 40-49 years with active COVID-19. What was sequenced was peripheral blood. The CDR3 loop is CASSSYGTSGRANEQFF. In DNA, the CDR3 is TGTGCCAGCAGTTCTTATGGGACTAGCGGGAGAGCTAATGAGCAGTTCTTC.